This T cell receptor (beta chain) originates from a study of cytomegalovirus exposure and HLA in healthy donors. The PCR contained 60 Vbeta and 13 Jbeta primers. Produced via immunoSEQ multiplex PCR; TCRdb's table is partial and in-frame only. The data contain a few hundred thousand clones, about 83% of them singletons. Germline-derived CDR1 and CDR2 are MNHEY and SMNVEV (reference sequence). CDR3 length equals 16 residues. Trimming shortened V by 3 bases and J by 4 bases, and 16 bases separated the two germline ends. This receptor was obtained from a woman in her thirties or forties in good health and CMV-seropositive. The rearrangement uses TRBV27 and TRBJ1-5; D might be TRBD1 (6 bases). Sequencing used PBMCs. The CDR3 nucleotides read TGTGCCAGCAGTTTCCGGGACACCGGGATGAATCAGCCCCAGCATTTT. Its translation: CASSFRDTGMNQPQHF.